This T cell receptor beta chain was retrieved from a study of cytomegalovirus exposure and HLA in healthy donors. Primers for the PCR totalled 60 Vbeta and 13 Jbeta. Repertoires were generated with immunoSEQ multiplex PCR, while TCRdb's copy carries only in-frame clones and drops some. Found here are tens of thousands of clones, about 60% of them singletons; the top ten hold about 15%. After removal of 1 base from V and 4 bases from J, the junction contained 3 bases not matched to a gene. Germline-derived CDR1 and CDR2 are LNHNV and YYDKDF (reference sequence). The length of the CDR3 is 15 residues. The sample consisted of PBMCs. The origin of this receptor is a middle-aged woman in good health and CMV-seropositive. The J gene is TRBJ1-1, the V gene TRBV15; TRBD1 matches 10 bases. Here the CDR3 reads CATSRGGTGATEAFF. CDR3 in DNA: TGTGCCACCAGCAGAGGAGGGACAGGGGCCACTGAAGCTTTCTTT.